Shown below are 27 T cell receptor beta chains from a single sample sequenced in a study of pediatric ulcerative colitis. The repertoire was sequenced with immunoSEQ multiplex PCR; TCRdb's copy has only in-frame clones and lacks some. The sample lists 30,000 to 45,000 clones, 75% to 90% occurring once. The specimen sequenced was blood. The source is a girl aged 10 to 17 with moderate ulcerative colitis.

For the CDR3, the DNA is TGCAGCGTTGCAGGAGAACACGAGCAGTACTTC. It translates to CSVAGEHEQYF. V usage is TRBV29-1 and J usage is TRBJ2-7; D remains unclear. Germline lookup yields CDR1 SQVTM and CDR2 ANQGSEA. V lost 4 bases and J lost 5, with 9 bases in between. This CDR3 has 11 residues.

The CDR3 coding sequence is TGCGCCAGCAGCCGGCCCGGGACAGCTCCGAATAGCAATCAGCCCCAGCATTTT. Its protein product is CASSRPGTAPNSNQPQHF. V gene TRBV4-3 combines with J gene TRBJ1-5, with 7 bases matching TRBD1. The V gene end was trimmed by 4 bases and the J gene end by 0 bases; junction bases not matched to a gene: 12. The CDR3 runs 18 residues. In germline, CDR1 is LGHNA, CDR2 YSLEER.

The chain combines TRBV7-2 with TRBJ1-3; D uncertain. CDR1 SGHTA and CDR2 FQGNSA come from the germline V gene. The V end was cut by 4 bases, the J end by 0 bases, with 13 bases between. The CDR3 sequence is 16 residues long. In DNA, the CDR3 is TGTGCCAGCAGCTGGGTGTCCGCTTTCTCTGGAAACACCATATATTTT. Protein sequence: CASSWVSAFSGNTIYF.

Details on this clone: Other DNA variants within this sample encode the same CDR3. This chain's CDR3 is CSVEGDYGYTF. As DNA, the CDR3 is TGCAGCGTTGAGGGGGACTATGGCTACACCTTC. The rearrangement links TRBV29-1 to TRBJ1-2, with D possibly TRBD1 on 5 matching bases. V was cut by 3 bases and J by 3 bases, with 5 bases left in between. From germline, CDR1 is SQVTM and CDR2 ANQGSEA. This CDR3 spans 11 amino acids.

V and J are TRBV5-1 and TRBJ2-3, with D tentatively TRBD1 or TRBD2 (5 bases each). The V end lost 4 bases, the J end lost 2 bases, and 8 bases lay between the germline ends. This CDR3 is built from 13 residues. The germline V gene encodes CDR1 SGHRS and CDR2 YFSETQ. This chain's CDR3 is CASSPGTTDTQYF. Written as DNA, the CDR3 is TGCGCCAGCAGCCCCGGGACCACAGATACGCAGTATTTT. Drawing the rest from reference TRBV5-1 and TRBJ2-3, the complete variable domain is KAGVTQTPRYLIKTRGQQVTLSCSPISGHRSVSWYQQTPGQGLQFLFEYFSETQRNKGNFPGRFSGRQFSNSRSEMNVSTLELGDSALYLCASSPGTTDTQYFGPGTRLTVL.

The chain carries TRBV4-2 and TRBJ2-7; 8 bases line up with TRBD1. V dropped 5 bases and J dropped 2; count of bases not matched to a gene: 5. CDR3 length: 14 residues. Germline lookup yields CDR1 LGHNA and CDR2 YNFKEQ. The CDR3 DNA sequence: TGTGCCAGCAGCAGGGACAGGCAGCCCTACGAGCAGTACTTC. Amino acid sequence: CASSRDRQPYEQYF.

The chain couples TRBV7-2 to TRBJ1-1; D is unclear. This CDR3 has 15 residues. The V end lost 5 bases, the J end lost 1 base, and 14 bases lay between the germline ends. Germline V gene lookup returns CDR1 SGHTA and CDR2 FQGNSA. CDR3 DNA sequence: TGTGCCAGCAGCCTGGGGATAGGTACGAACACTGAAGCTTTCTTT. Translating it yields CASSLGIGTNTEAFF.

Only a few counts were recorded for this clone. This rearrangement joins TRBV30 to TRBJ1-1, with unresolved D. The germline gives CDR1 GTSNPN, CDR2 SVGIG (reference sequence). The CDR3 has 12 amino acids. Trimming removed 0 bases from V and 6 bases from J, with 8 bases in between. Here the CDR3 reads CAWSVVPAEAFF. In DNA form, the CDR3 reads TGTGCCTGGAGTGTGGTACCGGCTGAAGCTTTCTTT. Full variable domain (remainder filled in from reference TRBV30 and TRBJ1-1): SQTIHQWPATLVQPVGSPLSLECTVEGTSNPNLYWYRQAAGRGLQLLFYSVGIGQISSEVPQNLSASRPQDRQFILSSKKLLLSDSGFYLCAWSVVPAEAFFGQGTRLTVV.

V and J are TRBV27 and TRBJ2-3; no clear D gene. CDR3 length: 11 residues. Germline CDR1 reads MNHEY; CDR2 reads SMNVEV (reference sequence). Trimming left V 1 base short and J 14 bases short, with 10 bases between. In nucleotides, the CDR3 is TGTGCCAGCAGTTTATTCGGTCATCTGTATTTT. Its translation is CASSLFGHLYF.

The genes are TRBV29-1 and TRBJ2-5; TRBD1 or TRBD2 may be the D gene (7 bases each). Germline CDR1 reads SQVTM; CDR2 reads ANQGSEA. Trimming took 7 bases from V and 5 from J, leaving 17 bases between them. The CDR3 has 13 amino acids. CDR3 nucleotide sequence: TGCAGCGGAGAGACAGGGAGGGGCGAGACCCAGTACTTC. Translated, it gives CSGETGRGETQYF.

The gene calls are TRBV4-3 and TRBJ2-2; D call uncertain. Trimming removed 0 bases at V and 12 bases at J, with 20 bases between. CDR3 size: 16 residues. Germline V lookup: CDR1 LGHNA, CDR2 YSLEER. The CDR3 reads CASSQENPPGPAKLFF. DNA of the CDR3: TGCGCCAGCAGCCAAGAGAACCCGCCGGGTCCCGCGAAGCTGTTTTTT.

This chain uses TRBV6-1 with TRBJ2-7; TRBD2 aligns across 7 bases. The trim removed 8 bases at V and 2 bases at J, leaving 9 bases unmatched. CDR1 and CDR2 (germline): MNHNS, SASEGT. The CDR3 is 14 residues long. The CDR3 protein is CASRGSGGAYEQYF. Written as DNA, the CDR3 is TGTGCCAGCCGCGGGAGTGGGGGAGCCTACGAGCAGTACTTC.

The gene calls are TRBV6-5 and TRBJ1-1; the D is unclear. This CDR3 has 13 residues. Trimming removed 0 bases from V and 11 bases from J, with 13 bases in between. Germline V gene lookup returns CDR1 MNHEY and CDR2 SVGAGI. The CDR3 DNA reads TGTGCCAGCAGTTACTCGACCGGATCACGGGCTTTCTTT. Protein: CASSYSTGSRAFF.

The chain is built from TRBV25-1 and TRBJ2-6; the D gene is possibly TRBD2 (6 bases). The V gene lost 4 bases and the J gene lost 0 bases, with 16 bases spanning the gap. The CDR3 length is 18 residues. Per the germline V gene, CDR1 is MGHDK and CDR2 is SYGVNS. The CDR3 nucleotides are TGTGCCAGCAGTGCCGGAGGGCTAAAAGACTCTGGGGCCAACGTCCTGACTTTC. This encodes CASSAGGLKDSGANVLTF.

This clone showed up just a few times. This sequence joins TRBV7-9 and TRBJ2-2; D gene ambiguous. Germline CDR1 reads SEHNR; CDR2 reads FQNEAQ (reference sequence). V was clipped by 2 bases and J by 3 bases, with 4 bases between them. The CDR3 has 13 residues. CDR3 protein: CASSLPYTGELFF. CDR3 DNA sequence: TGTGCCAGCAGCTTACCGTACACCGGGGAGCTGTTTTTT. The full variable domain, with the rest looked up from reference TRBV7-9 and TRBJ2-2, is DTGVSQNPRHKITKRGQNVTFRCDPISEHNRLYWYRQTLGQGPEFLTYFQNEAQLEKSRLLSDRFSAERPKGSFSTLEIQRTEQGDSAMYLCASSLPYTGELFFGEGSRLTVL.

The chain uses TRBV19 and TRBJ2-7; D is tentatively TRBD1 or TRBD2 (5 bases each). CDR3 length: 14 residues. The germline V gene has CDR1 LNHDA and CDR2 SQIVND (reference sequence). The V gene lost 0 bases and the J gene lost 0 bases, with 6 bases spanning the gap. The CDR3 here is CASSIDGTSYEQYF. For the CDR3, the DNA is TGTGCCAGTAGTATAGATGGGACCTCCTACGAGCAGTACTTC.

This clone was detected only once. The chain uses TRBV19 and TRBJ2-1; D remains ambiguous. This CDR3 region has 14 residues. V gave up 3 bases and J gave up 2 bases, with 8 bases separating them. The germline gives CDR1 LNHDA, CDR2 SQIVND (reference sequence). CDR3 bases: TGTGCCAGTAGTATTGGTACGGCCTACAATGAGCAGTTCTTC. Translated, it gives CASSIGTAYNEQFF.

The chain carries TRBV6-5 and TRBJ1-5; no clear D. Germline CDR1 MNHEY, CDR2 SVGAGI. V gave up 5 bases and J gave up 4 bases, with 9 bases separating them. The CDR3 spans 13 residues. CDR3 residues: CASSGVGNQPQHF. In nucleotides, the CDR3 is TGTGCCAGCAGTGGAGTAGGGAATCAGCCCCAGCATTTT.

The rearrangement links TRBV19 to TRBJ1-2, with TRBD1 matching 11 bases. V shed 8 bases, J shed 4 bases, and the junction held 9 bases outside the gene matches. The germline V gene has CDR1 LNHDA and CDR2 SQIVND (reference sequence). The CDR3 consists of 15 residues. The CDR3 loop is CASSGWTGGLYGYTF. The CDR3 nucleotides read TGTGCCAGTTCCGGGTGGACAGGGGGCCTCTATGGCTACACCTTC.

The chain links TRBV6-5 to TRBJ2-1, with 14 bases that match TRBD2. CDR1 is MNHEY, CDR2 SVGAGI, per germline. The CDR3 contains 15 residues. The V segment lost 10 bases and the J segment 9 bases; nucleotides outside the gene matches: 11. CDR3 protein: CATLTSGRASTEQFF. CDR3 in DNA: TGTGCCACCCTGACTAGCGGGAGGGCCTCAACTGAGCAGTTCTTC.

This clone was observed a handful of times. The genes are TRBV11-3 and TRBJ2-5, with 12 bases lining up with TRBD2. CDR3 length: 15 residues. CDR1 and CDR2 from the germline V gene are SGHNT and YENEEA. Losses at the gene ends were 5 bases for V and 9 bases for J; bases not matched to a gene: 10. CDR3 sequence (DNA): TGTGCCAGCAGCGCTGGACTAGCGGGATCGTTGGCCCAGTACTTC. Its translation is CASSAGLAGSLAQYF.

This clone has only one observation. The rearrangement links TRBV5-1 to TRBJ2-2; 11 bases are shared with TRBD1. V lost 3 bases and J lost 3; bases outside the gene matches: 1. The CDR3 sequence is 15 residues long. Germline V gene sequence: CDR1 SGHRS, CDR2 YFSETQ. The CDR3, as DNA: TGCGCCAGCAGCTCGGGACAGGGGGACACCGGGGAGCTGTTTTTT. This translates into CASSSGQGDTGELFF.

V is TRBV5-6 and J is TRBJ1-6, with D tentatively TRBD1 (6 bases). V was cut by 1 base and J by 8 bases, with 10 bases left in between. This CDR3 comprises 14 residues. The germline gives CDR1 SGHDT, CDR2 YYEEEE. The CDR3 DNA reads as TGTGCCAGCAGCTTGCTACAGGGAGATTCACCCCTCCACTTT. Its translation is CASSLLQGDSPLHF. The entire variable domain, with the rest obtained from reference TRBV5-6 and TRBJ1-6, is as follows: DAGVTQSPTHLIKTRGQQVTLRCSPKSGHDTVSWYQQALGQGPQFIFQYYEEEERQRGNFPDRFSGHQFPNYSSELNVNALLLGDSALYLCASSLLQGDSPLHFGNGTRLTVT.

The CDR3 is CASSLVGTYYEQYF. CDR3 nucleotides: TGTGCCAGCAGCTTGGTGGGGACTTACTACGAGCAGTACTTC. The genes are TRBV5-5 and TRBJ2-7; D is perhaps TRBD2 (6 bases). The CDR3 runs to 14 residues. Trimming removed 0 bases from V and 3 bases from J, with 10 bases in between. Per germline, CDR1 SGHKS and CDR2 YYEKEE (reference sequence).

The chain recombines TRBV5-4 with TRBJ1-2; D might be TRBD1 (5 bases). Germline CDR1 SGHNT, CDR2 YYREEE (reference sequence). The CDR3 totals 14 residues. V was pared by 5 bases and J by 2 bases, with 13 bases between. DNA for the CDR3: TGTGCCAGCAGAGGGGCCCGGGGAAACTATGGCTACACCTTC. Amino acids: CASRGARGNYGYTF.

The rearrangement joins TRBV15 to TRBJ2-4; D uncertain. CDR3 length: 17 amino acids. Trimming took 3 bases from V and 1 from J, leaving 16 bases between them. Germline CDR1 LNHNV, CDR2 YYDKDF (reference sequence). CDR3 protein: CATSSLGRKGAKNIQYF. The CDR3 DNA reads TGTGCCACCAGCAGCCTGGGTCGCAAAGGGGCCAAAAACATTCAGTACTTC. Combining the CDR3 with reference TRBV15 and TRBJ2-4 gives the whole variable domain DAMVIQNPRYQVTQFGKPVTLSCSQTLNHNVMYWYQQKSSQAPKLLFHYYDKDFNNEADTPDNFQSRRPNTSFCFLDIRSPGLGDTAMYLCATSSLGRKGAKNIQYFGAGTRLSVL.

V is TRBV6-5 and J is TRBJ2-5, with no clear D. Germline assignment: CDR1 MNHEY and CDR2 SVGAGI. This CDR3 is 13 amino acids long. Trimming took off 6 bases at V and 5 bases at J, with 13 bases between the two ends. The CDR3 region has the DNA TGTGCCAGCAGCACCCCCGGGCGGGAGACCCAGTACTTC. Amino acid sequence: CASSTPGRETQYF.